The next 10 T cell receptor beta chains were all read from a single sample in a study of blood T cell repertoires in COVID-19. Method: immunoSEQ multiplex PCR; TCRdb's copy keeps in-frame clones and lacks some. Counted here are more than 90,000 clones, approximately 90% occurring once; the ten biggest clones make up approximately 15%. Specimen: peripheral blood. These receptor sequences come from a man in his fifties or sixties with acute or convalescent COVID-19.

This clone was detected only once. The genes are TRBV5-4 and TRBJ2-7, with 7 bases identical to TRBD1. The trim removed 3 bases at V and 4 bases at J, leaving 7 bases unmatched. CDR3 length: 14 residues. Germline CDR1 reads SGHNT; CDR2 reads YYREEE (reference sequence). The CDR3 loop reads CASSSGTAFYEQYF. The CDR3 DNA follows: TGTGCCAGCAGCTCCGGGACAGCCTTTTACGAGCAGTACTTC.

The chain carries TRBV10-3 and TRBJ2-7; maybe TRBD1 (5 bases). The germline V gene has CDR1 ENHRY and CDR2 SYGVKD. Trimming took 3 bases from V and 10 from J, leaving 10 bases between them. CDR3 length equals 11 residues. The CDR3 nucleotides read TGTGCCATCAGTGAAGCAGGGCCTCAGTACTTC. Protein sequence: CAISEAGPQYF.

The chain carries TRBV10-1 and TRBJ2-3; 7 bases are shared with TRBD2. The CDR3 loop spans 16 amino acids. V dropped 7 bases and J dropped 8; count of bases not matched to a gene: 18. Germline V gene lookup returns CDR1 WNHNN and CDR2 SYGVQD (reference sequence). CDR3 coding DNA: TGCGCCAGCAACACACTCCGGGACTACTCACCCCCTACGCAGTATTTT. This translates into CASNTLRDYSPPTQYF.

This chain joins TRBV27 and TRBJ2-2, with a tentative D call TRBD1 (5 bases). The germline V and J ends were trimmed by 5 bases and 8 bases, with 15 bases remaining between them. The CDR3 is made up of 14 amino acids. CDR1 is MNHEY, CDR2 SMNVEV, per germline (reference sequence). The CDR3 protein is CASSARPTAGELFF. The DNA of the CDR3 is TGTGCCAGCAGTGCAAGACCGACAGCTGGGGAGCTGTTTTTT.

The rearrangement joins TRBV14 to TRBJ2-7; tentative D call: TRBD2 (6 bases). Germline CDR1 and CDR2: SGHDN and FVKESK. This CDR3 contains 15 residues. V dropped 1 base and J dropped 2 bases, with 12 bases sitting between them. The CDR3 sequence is CASSQGSGHAYEQYF. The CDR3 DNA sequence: TGTGCCAGCAGCCAAGGCAGCGGGCACGCCTACGAGCAGTACTTC. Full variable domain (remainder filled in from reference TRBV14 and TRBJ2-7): EAGVTQFPSHSVIEKGQTVTLRCDPISGHDNLYWYRRVMGKEIKFLLHFVKESKQDESGMPNNRFLAERTGGTYSTLKVQPAELEDSGVYFCASSQGSGHAYEQYFGPGTRLTVT.

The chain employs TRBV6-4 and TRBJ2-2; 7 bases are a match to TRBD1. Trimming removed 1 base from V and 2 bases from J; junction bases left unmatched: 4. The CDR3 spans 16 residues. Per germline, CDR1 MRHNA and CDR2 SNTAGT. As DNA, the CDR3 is TGTGCCAGCAGTGACTACCTAGGGGGCAACACCGGGGAGCTGTTTTTT. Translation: CASSDYLGGNTGELFF.

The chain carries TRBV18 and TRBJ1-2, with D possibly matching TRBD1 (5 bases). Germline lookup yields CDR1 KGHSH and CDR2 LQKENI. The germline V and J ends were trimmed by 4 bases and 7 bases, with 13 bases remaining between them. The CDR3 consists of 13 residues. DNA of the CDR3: TGTGCCAGCTCACAGACAGAGCGGGGTGGCTACACCTTC. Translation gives CASSQTERGGYTF.

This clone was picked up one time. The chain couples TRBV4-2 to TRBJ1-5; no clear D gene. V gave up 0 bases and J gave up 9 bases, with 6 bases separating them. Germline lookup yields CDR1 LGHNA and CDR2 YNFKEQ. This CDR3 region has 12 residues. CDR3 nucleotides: TGTGCCAGCAGCCAAGATTCTCGGCCCCAGCATTTT. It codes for CASSQDSRPQHF.

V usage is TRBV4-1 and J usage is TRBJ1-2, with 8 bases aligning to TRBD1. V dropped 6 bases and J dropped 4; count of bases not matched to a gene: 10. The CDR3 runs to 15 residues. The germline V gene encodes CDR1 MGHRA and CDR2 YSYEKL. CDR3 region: CASRLLGQGGYGYTF. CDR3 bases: TGCGCCAGCAGGCTCCTCGGACAGGGAGGCTATGGCTACACCTTC.

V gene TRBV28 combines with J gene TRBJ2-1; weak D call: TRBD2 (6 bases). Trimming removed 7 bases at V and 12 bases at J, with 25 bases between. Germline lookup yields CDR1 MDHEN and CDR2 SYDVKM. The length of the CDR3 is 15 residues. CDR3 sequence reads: CASTTSQSVRRGQFF. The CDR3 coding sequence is TGTGCCAGCACCACCTCGCAGTCTGTCCGGAGGGGGCAGTTCTTC.